The following is a T cell receptor beta chain sequence with its context. The antigen it recognizes is unknown. No base-level quality is on record; no much larger clone is a single base apart. TCRbeta CDR3 regions were amplified from genomic DNA by means of the immunoSEQ Assay, a bias-controlled multiplex PCR. Regarding the original processing steps: Nucleated cell counts per sample were estimated from amplification of reference gene primers within the assay. To quantify the absolute abundance of each unique TCRbeta CDR3 rearrangement, sequence reads were collapsed and filtered. For each sample, productive Simpson clonality was calculated by taking the square root of Simpson's diversity index across productive rearrangements. TCRdb took over this immuneACCESS table, retaining in-frame rearrangements with V and J assigned. Such tables are incomplete; in checked studies, under half of the missing clones stem from an unresolved V gene, and the remainder is unexplained. V and J calls and clone size follow that table, whereas D and trimming were derived from the DNA. For this sample there are fewer than 400,000 clones; approximately 81% appear just once. The top ten clones comprise about 2% of the sample.

Participants in the prospective study were enrolled through a virtual design, were aged roughly 18 to 90 years, and lived in about two dozen United States geographic areas. In the prospective study, participants were assigned to cohorts based on the clinical history participants reported in a screening survey and a study questionnaire. Exposed participants were defined as having been in contact with someone with a PCR-confirmed or clinician-diagnosed COVID-19 case within 2 weeks of study entry. In the prospective study, mobile phlebotomists collected whole blood, serum and a nasopharyngeal or oropharyngeal swab from each participant. Additional blood draws and questionnaires over an approximately 2-month period could optionally be provided by prospective study participants. Before DNA extraction, blood samples from the prospective study were shipped at room temperature or frozen. This specimen belongs to a study of blood T cell repertoires in COVID-19 (dated by TCRdb to 2018 to 2021). Broadly, across the study: Collaborator samples came from the United States, Italy and Spain and covered acute and convalescent phases of COVID-19. The material from the prospective study consisted of cDNA or gDNA derived from T cells, B-cell-depleted T cells, or PBMCs. Subjects who had been exposed to COVID-19, were actively infected with it, or had recovered from it provided the deeply sampled blood TCRbeta repertoires that made up the dataset. The repertoires were made available in a free public database intended to serve as a resource for research on the immune response to SARS-CoV-2. The samples were drawn from the first 160 participants of the ongoing ImmuneRACE study and from over a thousand subjects provided by 6 global collaborators. Sample metadata almost always included a de-identified subject ID, COVID-19 status, age in years and sex. HLA class I and class II types, where available, came from metadata supplied by the sample provider rather than from assay-based typing. The study at large found these results: How much clinical and demographic metadata was included differed by source and by participant, and the metadata was provided uncurated.

Per the germline V gene, LGHNA is the CDR1 and YNFKEQ is the CDR2. V is trimmed back by 3 bases and J by 3 bases, and the junction contains 4 bases that no gene match accounts for. Including cysteine and phenylalanine, the CDR3 has 15 amino acids. Only CDR3 DNA is held: 45 bases, read in frame from base 1. Sequenced input: PBMCs or T cells enriched from blood (not recorded which). The chain is assembled from TRBV4-2 and TRBJ2-3; TRBD2 agrees with 9 junctional bases. This clonotype was obtained from a woman in her thirties who had been exposed to COVID-19. The nucleotide sequence is given as TGTGCCAGCAGCCAGGGGCGGGGGGGAACAGATACGCAGTATTTT. Protein translation: CASSQGRGGTDTQYF.